The 13 T cell receptor beta chains reported below all come from one sample, sequenced in a study of CD4 T cells in relation to SARS-CoV-2 and coronaviruses. CD4+ T cells from unexposed donors were obtained before the COVID-19 pandemic (2011-2018). CD4+ T cells were isolated from the cells after around 11 days of culture. These receptors have no known antigen. Libraries were prepared by immunoSEQ multiplex PCR; TCRdb keeps only in-frame clonotypes and omits some of them. This table holds 16,000 or so clones, about 78% found once. The sequencing input was CD4+ T cells from PBMCs, cultured in vitro. The receptor source for this set is a human donor in good health.

The V call is TRBV19, the J call TRBJ1-1, with D possibly matching TRBD1 (5 bases). This CDR3 comprises 15 residues. CDR1 is LNHDA, CDR2 SQIVND, per germline (reference sequence). Trimming pared 7 bases from V and 3 bases from J, leaving 18 bases between. The CDR3 protein is CASTGTHSGHTEAFF. The CDR3 DNA reads as TGTGCCAGTACCGGGACCCACAGCGGGCACACTGAAGCTTTCTTT. Full variable domain (outside the CDR3, taken from reference TRBV19 and TRBJ1-1): DGGITQSPKYLFRKEGQNVTLSCEQNLNHDAMYWYRQDPGQGLRLIYYSQIVNDFQKGDIAEGYSVSREKKESFPLTVTSAQKNPTAFYLCASTGTHSGHTEAFFGQGTRLTVV.

The V and J genes are TRBV19 and TRBJ2-6; TRBD2 agrees at 7 bases. V shed 1 base, J shed 0 bases, and the junction held 9 bases outside the gene matches. Germline V gene sequence: CDR1 LNHDA, CDR2 SQIVND (reference sequence). This CDR3 region has 19 residues. The CDR3 coding sequence is TGTGCCAGTAGTATAGGAGCTAGCGGTGCATCCTCTGGGGCCAACGTCCTGACTTTC. Protein sequence: CASSIGASGASSGANVLTF. Full variable domain (missing parts from reference TRBV19 and TRBJ2-6): DGGITQSPKYLFRKEGQNVTLSCEQNLNHDAMYWYRQDPGQGLRLIYYSQIVNDFQKGDIAEGYSVSREKKESFPLTVTSAQKNPTAFYLCASSIGASGASSGANVLTFGAGSRLTVL.

V usage is TRBV20-1 and J usage is TRBJ1-3; unclear D gene. V lost 3 bases and J lost 8, with 17 bases in between. Germline values: CDR1 DFQATT, CDR2 SNEGSKA (reference sequence). The CDR3 runs to 14 residues. CDR3: CSASGFVGSHTIYF. The CDR3 bases are TGCAGTGCTAGTGGGTTTGTGGGTTCTCACACCATATATTTT.

The chain joins TRBV10-2 to TRBJ1-1; 10 bases map to TRBD1. In germline, CDR1 is WSHSY, CDR2 SAAADI. J lost 3 bases, V lost 7 bases, and 8 bases had no gene match. The CDR3 extends over 15 amino acids. The CDR3 DNA is TGCGCCAGCATTGACCGGGACAGGGGAGACACTGAAGCTTTCTTT. Encoded protein: CASIDRDRGDTEAFF.

The V gene is TRBV20-1, the J gene TRBJ1-1; 7 nucleotides line up with TRBD1. Germline CDR1 DFQATT, CDR2 SNEGSKA (reference sequence). The ends lost 5 bases at V and 7 bases at J; junction bases unmatched: 1. This CDR3 is built from 10 residues. The CDR3 nucleotides are TGCAGTGCTGGGACAGTTGAAGCTTTCTTT. Amino acid sequence: CSAGTVEAFF.

This clone was observed a handful of times. This sequence joins TRBV5-5 and TRBJ2-7; 8 positions agree with TRBD1. This CDR3 comprises 14 residues. Germline V CDR1 and CDR2: SGHKS, YYEKEE (reference sequence). With V trimmed by 4 bases and J by 5 bases, 8 bases remained unmatched. The CDR3 loop is CASSLDRGTHEQYF. The DNA for the CDR3 is TGTGCCAGCAGCCTAGACAGGGGAACCCACGAGCAGTACTTC.

The J gene is TRBJ2-1, the V gene TRBV18, with TRBD2 matching 9 bases. The CDR3 is 15 residues long. CDR1 KGHSH and CDR2 LQKENI come from the germline V gene. V shed 2 bases and J 5 bases; nucleotides not matched to a gene: 4. The CDR3 DNA reads TGTGCCAGCTCACCAGGGCTAGCGGGACACAATGAGCAGTTCTTC. This codes for CASSPGLAGHNEQFF.

This chain links TRBV9 with TRBJ1-1; TRBD1 matches at 7 bases. The germline V gene has CDR1 SGDLS and CDR2 YYNGEE. This CDR3 comprises 16 residues. With 4 bases clipped from V and 2 bases from J, the junction kept 11 bases outside the gene matches. The CDR3 nucleotides are TGTGCCAGCAGCCCCATCCTCGGGACAGCAAACACTGAAGCTTTCTTT. It codes for CASSPILGTANTEAFF.

The chain employs TRBV30 and TRBJ1-2; D call uncertain. The CDR3 totals 14 residues. Germline lookup yields CDR1 GTSNPN and CDR2 SVGIG (reference sequence). The V end was cut by 2 bases, the J end by 10 bases, with 20 bases between. CDR3 in DNA: TGTGCCTGGAGTAGAGCCGGGATCACAAAAGACTACACCTTC. Protein sequence: CAWSRAGITKDYTF.

This chain joins TRBV7-7 and TRBJ2-2; 12 bases are a match to TRBD1. V shed 5 bases and J 6 bases; nucleotides not matched to a gene: 4. Per germline, CDR1 SSHAT and CDR2 FNYEAQ (reference sequence). The CDR3 extends over 15 amino acids. The CDR3 DNA sequence: TGTGCCAGCAGCACCGGGACAGGGGGCCCCGGGGAGCTGTTTTTT. It specifies CASSTGTGGPGELFF.

The V gene is TRBV10-3, the J gene TRBJ2-1; 13 bases fit TRBD2. The CDR3 length is 18 residues. Looked up from germline, CDR1 is ENHRY and CDR2 is SYGVKD. Unmatched junction bases numbered 11, after V lost 3 bases and J lost 6 bases. The CDR3: CAISEGGTSGKRGNEQFF. CDR3 nucleotides: TGTGCCATCAGTGAAGGTGGGACTAGCGGGAAACGGGGCAATGAGCAGTTCTTC.

This clone was observed a single time. V usage is TRBV20-1 and J usage is TRBJ2-5; no reliable D call. CDR1 and CDR2 (germline): DFQATT, SNEGSKA (reference sequence). V dropped 5 bases and J dropped 2 bases, with 6 bases sitting between them. This CDR3 comprises 11 residues. This chain's CDR3 is CSAPRQETQYF. The CDR3 DNA reads TGCAGTGCTCCCCGGCAAGAGACCCAGTACTTC.

This rearrangement joins TRBV5-6 to TRBJ1-3, with no clear D. The germline V gene has CDR1 SGHDT and CDR2 YYEEEE. The V end lost 0 bases, the J end lost 4 bases, and 8 bases lay between the germline ends. The CDR3 consists of 14 residues. The CDR3: CASSLAIGGNTIYF. For the CDR3, the DNA is TGTGCCAGCAGCTTGGCCATAGGGGGAAACACCATATATTTT.